The count of the clone carrying this T cell receptor beta chain is one. Its specificity is not known. The data stem from a study of OX40 agonist ivuxolimab in advanced cancers. Study-level background: A history of anti-PD-1, anti-PD-L1 or anti-CTLA-4 therapy was acceptable, and roughly 40% had some. Three patients showed partial responses: one hepatocellular carcinoma and two cutaneous melanoma cases.

Method: immunoSEQ multiplex PCR; TCRdb's copy keeps in-frame clones and lacks some. The table lists 72,000 or so clones, around 88% of them singletons. This CDR3 is built from 14 residues. Germline assignment: CDR1 LNHDA and CDR2 SQIVND (reference sequence). Trimming took off 7 bases at V and 7 bases at J, with 19 bases between the two ends. Points from the study as a whole: Doses of 0.1 to 3.0 mg/kg were accompanied by clonal expansion of CD4+ and CD8+ blood T cells by week 6.

Patients with a history of autoimmune disease or on systemic immunosuppression were excluded. Specimen: CD4+ or CD8+ T cells sorted from blood, collected in a trial of the OX40 agonist ivuxolimab. This clonotype was sampled from an adult with an advanced solid tumor such as melanoma, head and neck, liver or kidney cancer. The chain employs TRBV19 and TRBJ1-2; tentatively, D is TRBD1 (5 bases). As DNA, the CDR3 is TGTGCCAGTACCTTGCGGGACTTGCGGGGTGGCTACACCTTC. It encodes CASTLRDLRGGYTF.